This T cell receptor (beta chain) was obtained from a study of blood T cell repertoires in COVID-19. Study summary: Acute and convalescent COVID-19 samples came from the United States, Italy and Spain.

Libraries were prepared by immunoSEQ multiplex PCR; TCRdb keeps only in-frame clonotypes and omits some of them. The sample contains approximately 260,000 clones, around 87% of which appear only once. The CDR3 runs 15 residues. Germline V gives CDR1 SGHRS, CDR2 YFSETQ. V lost 5 bases and J lost 9; bases outside the gene matches: 9. Participant reports of clinical history set cohort assignment. This receptor was identified in a woman aged 25 to 39 with acute COVID-19. Specimen: PBMCs or T cells enriched from blood (not recorded which). The chain recombines TRBV5-1 with TRBJ1-6, with 9 bases lining up with TRBD1. The DNA for the CDR3 is TGCGCCAGCAGAGGGGGAGGGACAGGGAGTTCACCCCTCCACTTT. This translates into CASRGGGTGSSPLHF.